This T cell receptor beta chain was sequenced for a study of CD8+ T cells in alopecia areata. V shed 6 bases, J shed 6 bases, and the junction held 16 bases outside the gene matches. The CDR3 is 16 residues long. The V gene's germline CDR1 is SQVTM and CDR2 ANQGSEA. Researchers picked out CD4+ and CD8+ T cells from PBMCs by sorting. It was cDNA, reverse transcribed from extracted RNA, that served as the sequencing template. Repertoires were generated with immunoSEQ multiplex PCR, while TCRdb's copy carries only in-frame clones and drops some. Altogether some 100,000 clones are present, less than 70% being singletons, with the ten largest covering around 2.7%.

Sequencing was done on a sample of CD4+ T cells sorted from blood. The V gene is TRBV29-1, the J gene TRBJ1-4; 7 bases agree with TRBD1. The sequence was collected from a human donor in good health. The CDR3 region is CSVSAQSGTDHEKLFF. CDR3 in DNA: TGCAGCGTGAGTGCCCAGAGCGGGACAGACCATGAAAAACTGTTTTTT.